Listed below are T cell receptor beta chains from one sample, sequenced in a study of control samples from healthy donors and cancer patients. Assay used: immunoSEQ multiplex PCR; TCRdb lists only in-frame clones, some missing. The data contain about 120,000 clones, more than 85% of them singletons. Input material: blood. Receptors were obtained from a young woman in good health. Both conserved end residues are part of each CDR3. Fields, in order: D gene, J gene, V gene, clone size, CDR3 protein, CDR3 DNA. D genes are given only for firm matches. Clone size is shown for a subset of rows, as once, few, many or a class of expanded clone.

TRBD2 TRBJ2-3 TRBV12-5 - CASGLSGGLGDTQYF TGTGCTAGTGGCCTTAGCGGGGGGCTGGGAGATACGCAGTATTTT
- TRBJ1-1 TRBV9 - CASSSPGLGGTEAFF TGTGCCAGCAGCTCCCCAGGTCTCGGGGGCACTGAAGCTTTCTTT
- TRBJ2-5 TRBV4-2 once CASSQQPLGETQYF TGTGCCAGCAGCCAACAACCGTTGGGGGAGACCCAGTACTTC
- TRBJ2-5 TRBV6-2/TRBV6-3 - CASSYSRGQQETQYF TGTGCCAGCAGTTACTCGAGAGGACAGCAAGAGACCCAGTACTTC
- TRBJ1-1 TRBV28 - CASKMNTEAFF TGTGCCAGCAAGATGAACACTGAAGCTTTCTTT
- TRBJ1-1 TRBV30 - CAWSEGATEAFF TGTGCCTGGAGCGAGGGAGCCACTGAAGCTTTCTTT
TRBD2 TRBJ2-2 TRBV3-1/TRBV3-2 - CASSSGDSGTELFF TGTGCCAGCAGCTCAGGAGATAGCGGGACTGAGCTGTTTTTT
- TRBJ2-1 TRBV4-3 once CASSQEDEQFF TGCGCCAGCAGCCAAGAGGATGAGCAGTTCTTC
- TRBJ1-1 TRBV18 - CASSGDRTEAFF TGTGCCAGCTCAGGAGATCGGACAGAAGCTTTCTTT
- TRBJ1-3 TRBV5-1 - CASSLGRGFGNTIYF TGCGCCAGCAGCTTGGGTAGGGGCTTTGGAAACACCATATATTTT
- TRBJ2-7 TRBV10-3 - CATGHTDYEQYF TGTGCCACTGGACACACAGACTACGAGCAGTACTTC
TRBD1 TRBJ1-1 TRBV19 - CASSKLGQGGLVNTEAFF TGTGCCAGTAGTAAGCTAGGACAGGGCGGGTTGGTAAACACTGAAGCTTTCTTT
TRBD1 TRBJ1-5 TRBV5-5 - CASSLTGGYNQPQHF TGTGCCAGCAGCTTGACAGGGGGTTACAATCAGCCCCAGCATTTT
- TRBJ2-1 TRBV21-1 - CASSKVRGVSYNEQFF TGTGCCAGCAGCAAAGTAAGGGGAGTAAGTTACAATGAGCAGTTCTTC
- TRBJ2-7 TRBV6-2/TRBV6-3 - CASSYLGSEQYF TGTGCCAGCAGTTACTTGGGGTCCGAGCAGTACTTC
TRBD2 TRBJ2-7 TRBV6-4 - CASSDYWLAGGNEQYF TGTGCCAGCAGTGATTATTGGCTAGCGGGAGGTAACGAGCAGTACTTC
- TRBJ1-1 TRBV25-1 - CASSVGNRVSEAFF TGTGCCAGCAGTGTGGGCAACAGGGTCTCTGAAGCTTTCTTT
- TRBJ2-1 TRBV6-2/TRBV6-3 - CASSGTGFPYNEQFF TGTGCCAGCAGTGGTACAGGTTTCCCTTACAATGAGCAGTTCTTC
- TRBJ1-2 TRBV4-3 - CASSPRQAYGYTF TGCGCCAGCAGCCCCCGACAGGCATATGGCTACACCTTC
- TRBJ2-2 TRBV18 once CASSPEINTGELFF TGTGCCAGCTCACCAGAAATTAACACCGGGGAGCTGTTTTTT
- TRBJ1-2 TRBV7-9 - CASSLEGGGNYGYTF TGTGCCAGCAGCTTAGAGGGGGGAGGTAACTATGGCTACACCTTC
- TRBJ2-1 TRBV2 - CASSERGVASHEQFF TGTGCCAGCAGTGAAAGGGGGGTTGCTTCCCATGAGCAGTTCTTC
- TRBJ1-1 TRBV13 - CASSAIRNTEAFF TGTGCCAGCAGCGCGATACGGAACACTGAAGCTTTCTTT
- TRBJ2-4 TRBV7-9 - CASGLPTEGTNF TGTGCCAGCGGTTTACCTACAGAGGGCACAAACTTC
TRBD2 TRBJ2-7 TRBV6-2/TRBV6-3 - CASSLWAGGPYEQYF TGTGCCAGCAGTCTATGGGCGGGGGGGCCCTACGAGCAGTACTTC
TRBD1 TRBJ1-2 TRBV27 - CASSFNYNPTGGHSGYTF TGTGCCAGCAGTTTCAATTATAACCCGACAGGGGGCCATAGTGGCTACACCTTC
- TRBJ1-4 TRBV4-3 - CASSQDRGRGGDREKLFF TGCGCCAGCAGCCAAGATCGCGGCAGGGGAGGTGATAGGGAAAAACTGTTTTTT
TRBD1 TRBJ2-5 TRBV3-1/TRBV3-2 - CASSRQGAYQETQYF TGTGCCAGCAGCCGACAGGGGGCGTACCAAGAGACCCAGTACTTC
- TRBJ1-1 TRBV4-3 - CASSQDRGLDTEAFF TGCGCCAGCAGCCAAGACAGGGGACTTGACACTGAAGCTTTCTTT
- TRBJ1-1 TRBV5-1 - CASSSGHSNLPTEAFF TGCGCCAGCAGCTCCGGACATTCAAACCTCCCCACTGAAGCTTTCTTT
TRBD1 TRBJ1-6 TRBV6-2/TRBV6-3 few CASSQGAVRRSPLHF TGTGCCAGCAGCCAGGGGGCAGTTAGAAGATCACCCCTCCACTTT
TRBD2 TRBJ2-7 TRBV7-2 once CASSLLAASYEQYF TGTGCCAGCAGCTTACTAGCGGCCTCCTACGAGCAGTACTTC
- TRBJ2-7 TRBV5-4 - CASSLGTGYEQYF TGTGCCAGCAGCTTGGGTACAGGCTACGAGCAGTACTTC
- TRBJ1-1 TRBV7-8 few CASTERLAFF TGTGCCAGCACGGAAAGGCTAGCTTTCTTT
- TRBJ1-5 TRBV28 - CATDLRTVHTYSNQPQHF TGTGCCACCGATCTACGGACAGTCCATACCTATAGCAATCAGCCCCAGCATTTT
TRBD2 TRBJ2-1 TRBV5-1 - CASSVWTSGYNEQFF TGCGCCAGCTCAGTCTGGACTAGTGGCTACAATGAGCAGTTCTTC
TRBD2 TRBJ2-3 TRBV7-2 - CASLAGDFTDTQYF TGTGCCAGCTTGGCGGGAGATTTCACAGATACGCAGTATTTT
TRBD2 TRBJ2-1 TRBV9 - CASSVGGTSGGYNEQFF TGTGCCAGCAGCGTAGGAGGGACTAGCGGGGGCTACAATGAGCAGTTCTTC
- TRBJ2-5 TRBV7-8 - CASSSSGGRGETQYF TGTGCCAGCAGCTCCTCGGGGGGCCGGGGGGAGACCCAGTACTTC
- TRBJ2-2 TRBV27 - CASRDGYQVGELFF TGTGCCAGCAGGGACGGGTATCAGGTCGGGGAGCTGTTTTTT
TRBD1 TRBJ2-7 TRBV9 few CASSAQGAYEQYF TGTGCCAGCAGCGCTCAGGGGGCCTACGAGCAGTACTTC
TRBD1 TRBJ2-1 TRBV5-4 - CASSWGTGYNEQFF TGTGCCAGCAGCTGGGGGACAGGGTACAATGAGCAGTTCTTC
TRBD2 TRBJ2-7 TRBV7-3 - CASSPPGLAGGYEQYF TGTGCCAGCAGCCCCCCGGGGCTAGCGGGAGGCTACGAGCAGTACTTC
TRBD2 TRBJ2-3 TRBV3-1/TRBV3-2 - CASSLSGSGDTQYF TGTGCCAGCAGCCTGAGCGGGAGTGGGGATACGCAGTATTTT
- TRBJ1-1 TRBV7-3 - CASSRLGAGNTEAFF TGTGCCAGCAGCCGACTTGGGGCAGGGAACACTGAAGCTTTCTTT
TRBD1 TRBJ1-2 TRBV11-1 - CASSRTQGQVGHGYTF TGTGCCAGCAGCCGGACACAGGGACAGGTCGGGCATGGCTACACCTTC